Given below is one T cell receptor beta chain in context. The antigen this receptor binds is unknown. No base-level quality is on record; no much larger clone is a single base apart. The data stem from a study of cytomegalovirus exposure and HLA in healthy donors (dated 2017 in TCRdb). For the study in its entirety: In an earlier analysis of 550 to 750 of the donors, less than 350 Gb of sequence data and 100 million or so unique TCR beta sequences from about 180 million T cells were reported. About 300 gigabases of sequencing data and around 80 million unique TCR sequences made up an early release that covered 500 to 700 HLA-typed donors. Among the roughly 390 genotyped donors, approximately 81% belonged to the genetic ancestry cluster associated with self-reported Caucasian donors. The study aimed to test whether cataloging public T cell receptors could reveal signatures of past pathogen exposure. The T cell repertoires of 670 or so subjects were profiled by immunosequencing and related to cytomegalovirus serostatus. A separate validation cohort of 100 to 150 different subjects was used in addition to the 666-subject first cohort. High-throughput TCR immunosequencing, statistical association of individual TCRs with disease status, and machine learning were combined to predict cytomegalovirus infection status. A later analysis re-examined previously published TCR beta repertoires from about 700 donors and added high-resolution HLA genotyping to investigate patterns of TCR occurrence. In the later analysis, no new phenotypic data were used to find candidate immune exposures; instead, reliance was placed on TCR beta sequences and their occurrence across donors. An earlier analysis of several hundred of the donors applied high-throughput TCR beta sequencing to assess whether each TCR beta V gene segment acted as functional or pseudogenic. Donor age, sex, ethnicity and CMV serostatus were compiled alongside the repertoire data. Genome-wide SNP genotypes for about 65% of the 666 donors were used in a later genetic analysis, which treated that subset as a discovery cohort. All discovery cohort repertoires had been generated on a single sequencing platform. HLA typing included class I and class II loci at four-digit resolution. The number of typed donors differed by locus: roughly 620-630 for A, B, C, DRB1 and DQB1; approximately 520 for DQA1; 606 for DPA1; and 400 to 480 for DPB1. Roughly 5 DR-DQ haplotypes were handled as single units for association and clustering, since linkage in the cohort was strong. On average, roughly 250,000 unique TCR beta nucleotide sequences were sequenced per donor among more than 350 genotyped donors of the cohort, with roughly 18% of those sequences being non-productive.

In total, around 600 healthy bone marrow donors made up the cohort. Cohort members were all nominally healthy when sampled, although unrecorded immune exposures were likely present. The donor tested CMV seronegative, placing the donor among the roughly 400 seronegative members of the cohort. Every donor gave a peripheral blood sample, and the peripheral blood mononuclear cells from that sample were used for TCR beta sequencing. The Qiagen DNeasy Blood Extraction Kit was used to extract genomic DNA from the blood cell samples. The full study reports these points: Some IMGT-functional V segments, including TRBV6-2 and TRBV6-3, could not be told apart with the 87-base-pair reads, so those segments were excluded. Because counts were too low, more than 15 rarely observed V segments, including chromosome 9 orphons, were left out of the earlier analysis of 587 of the donors. The only immune exposure information available for the cohort was CMV serostatus. At a false discovery rate of 0.05, a later analysis linked 16,951 TCR beta sequences to specific HLA alleles. A total of 150 to 200 TCR beta chains were listed by the study as associated with cytomegalovirus. In a later analysis, the rate of TCR association differed among HLA loci, with DRB1 alleles having the most associated TCRs and HLA-C alleles having the fewest. Most TCR sequences were observed very rarely across donors, whereas some public TCRs were present in many individuals. According to a later analysis, parvovirus B19, influenza, CMV and Epstein-Barr virus appeared linked to several top co-occurrence clusters. In an earlier analysis of 587 of the donors, most TCR beta V segments appeared in productive rearrangements about 87% or about 30% of the time, broadly matching IMGT annotations. A later analysis found that HLA-associated TCR beta chains were more clonally expanded and had lower generation probabilities than equally common non-associated chains. The presence/absence analyses assumed that sequencing depth was roughly uniform across donors, and that assumption may not be true. Correlated functional status among segregating V segments might be attributable to linkage disequilibrium, but an unknown experimental factor could not be ruled out. A group of highly shared sequence variants was considered likely to be a technical artifact of the sequencing pipeline. Assigning TCR associations to individual alleles was difficult when HLA alleles, especially DR and DQ, strongly co-occurred. Because some donors lacked HLA typing at each locus, the association tests relied only on the typed subset. According to the authors, the approach could potentially be generalized to other disease states and immunological phenotypes. In a later genetic analysis, a missense DCLRE1C variant was associated with V-gene and J-gene trimming of TCR beta chains, and the association was replicated in an independent cohort. In this cohort, only TCR beta chains were sequenced, and detectable features were limited by the absence of alpha or paired-chain data. The classifier was reported to diagnose cytomegalovirus status with high specificity and sensitivity in both the original and validation cohorts. In a later analysis, most CMV-associated TCR beta chains were found to appear HLA-restricted, with HLA associations seemingly driven largely by CMV exposure. A further reported finding was that TCR beta sequences accurately predicted the HLA-A and HLA-B alleles for most subjects in the first cohort. According to a later genetic analysis, donors in an Asian-associated ancestry cluster had fewer N-insertions in productive TCRs than the approximately 710-donor mean. In vitro tests confirmed that a few of the cytomegalovirus-associated TCR beta chains recognize cytomegalovirus antigens.

Library generation was performed with the immunoSEQ multiplex PCR assay. A mixture of 60 forward primers for TCR Vbeta segments and 13 reverse primers for TCR Jbeta segments was used in the multiplex PCR. Amplification of the CDR3 region of rearranged TCR beta genes was performed with a multiplex PCR assay on genomic DNA. The amplified TCR beta libraries were sequenced on the Illumina HiSeq System as 87-base-pair reads. The paper's data handling went like this. A later analysis counted tens of millions of unique TCR beta chains across the approximately 700 repertoires, and roughly 11 million of these chains were shared by at least two donors. Raw reads were error-corrected and collapsed into unique sequences by a nearest-neighbor algorithm in which closely related sequences were merged to remove PCR and sequencing errors. Alignment of CDR3 sequences to IMGT reference sequences was used to assign V, D and J gene segments. For a sequence to be retained, a match of at least six nucleotides was required to both a V gene segment and a J gene segment. A rearrangement was called productive if the CDR3 had no stop codons and remained in frame with V and J, and every other rearrangement was called non-productive. CDR3 was defined according to IMGT convention as the region running from the second conserved V-encoded cysteine to the conserved J-encoded phenylalanine. In an earlier analysis of 550 to 650 of the donors, sequences lacking an unambiguous match to a single V gene segment were excluded. In an earlier analysis of more than 500 of the donors, a V segment was called functional when productive rearrangements were above 56.7%, and segregating when the standard deviation between donors exceeded 5%. A statistical classification framework was developed to diagnose cytomegalovirus status using the catalog of TCR beta chain sequences. V and J gene assignment, in a later analysis, came from comparing TCR nucleotide sequences with IMGT/GENE-DB human TR gene sequences. A later analysis assigned CDR3 sequences and most-parsimonious VDJ recombination scenarios with the TCRdist pipeline. In a later analysis, each TCR beta chain was defined by its CDR3 amino acid sequence together with its V-gene family, and reads without a unique V-gene family were excluded. To address suspected cross-contamination and a sequencing artifact, a later analysis removed some 620 highly shared, low-generation-probability nucleotide sequences. In a later analysis, a clonal expansion index was calculated for each public chain from normalized within-repertoire ranks of inferred template counts. In a later analysis, generation probabilities were computed with a VDJ recombination model fitted to out-of-frame rearrangements, and the resulting probabilities were checked against IGoR. In a later analysis, TCR-TCR, TCR-HLA and TCR-CMV co-occurrence was scored with hypergeometric tests, and a repertoire-size bias correction was applied to TCR pairs. A later analysis estimated false discovery rates by permuting HLA or CMV assignments 20 times. In a later analysis, co-occurring TCRs were grouped using DBSCAN, and TCRdist sequence similarity was added for clustering within HLA-allele-positive subsets. Repertoires with fewer than 30,000 or more than 120,000 public chains, plus five repertoires with anomalous nucleotide sharing, were excluded from co-occurrence clustering. Held by TCRdb, this immuneACCESS table contains in-frame sequences only and omits some clones. Under half of the omission traces to an unresolved V gene where checked; the cause of the rest is unknown. The V and J calls and clone size were taken over from that table, and D and trimming were inferred from the DNA. The sample contains roughly 180,000 clones, approximately 84% of them found a single time. 2.9% of the sample lies in the top ten.

The junction shows trimming of 2 bases on V and 1 base on J, and the gene matches do not reach 6 bases of it. Taken from the germline V gene (reference sequence), the CDR1 and CDR2 loops are SGHKS and YYEKEE. The CDR3 covers 17 residues, taking in both the cysteine and the phenylalanine. The CDR3 DNA has 51 bases and is translated from base 1. The clonotype comes from a female donor in good health and CMV-seronegative. The sequence is built from TRBV5-5 and TRBJ2-2, with 9 bases in between that match TRBD2. The sequenced sample was PBMCs. The DNA sequence reads TGTGCCAGCAGCTTTATTCTAGCGGGAAGGAACACCGGGGAGCTGTTTTTT. This gives the protein CASSFILAGRNTGELFF.